What follows describes a single T cell receptor (beta chain). Its antigen is still unknown. The record originates from a study of T cells in Graves' hyperthyroidism and ophthalmopathy. Regarding the study as a whole: Blood held most thyroid clonotypes expanded above 0.001 frequency. The model forecast ophthalmopathy, anticipating it by a median about 6.5 months before onset.

Germline trimming cut 6 bases from V and 4 bases from J; bases unmatched to any gene: 7. The CDR3 consists of 13 residues. Germline V gene lookup returns CDR1 SQVTM and CDR2 ANQGSEA. RNA transcripts gave rise to amplified TCR beta CDR3 regions. HTBI primers were used for first-round RT-PCR of the TCR CDR3. Each CDR3 protein is one row after TCRdb ran MiXCR on the multiplex PCR reads. The table lists a few hundred thousand distinct CDR3 sequences, 15% to 20% of them singletons. The source of this sequence is a young woman with Graves' ophthalmopathy. The sequencing input was blood. V gene TRBV29-1 combines with J gene TRBJ2-3; 7 bases agree with TRBD2. The chain's CDR3 is CSVRGDTADTQYF. CDR3 DNA sequence: TGCAGCGTACGGGGGGATACGGCAGATACGCAGTATTTT.